This T cell receptor (beta chain) was sequenced for a study of blood T cell repertoires in COVID-19. Germline V gene lookup returns CDR1 MNHNY and CDR2 SVGAGI (reference sequence). The CDR3 length is 15 residues. V dropped 6 bases and J dropped 0 bases, with 11 bases sitting between them. Only in-frame clones appear in the TCRdb table, and some are missing; sequencing was by immunoSEQ multiplex PCR. The sample has over 70,000 clones, more than 75% seen once. The sample was peripheral blood. The receptor was derived from a man in his fifties or sixties with COVID-19, enrolled during active disease. This rearrangement joins TRBV6-6 to TRBJ2-2; D might be TRBD2 (5 bases). CDR3 sequence (DNA): TGTGCCAGCAGGGTCGAGGGCCCGAACACCGGGGAGCTGTTTTTT. Amino acid sequence: CASRVEGPNTGELFF.